Each of the 9 T cell receptor beta chains below was sequenced from the same sample in a study of cytomegalovirus exposure and HLA in healthy donors. Primers: 60 Vbeta forward and 13 Jbeta reverse. TCRdb's copy holds only in-frame clones and misses some; the assay was immunoSEQ multiplex PCR. Among 200,000 to 250,000 clones listed, more than 75% were seen once. Sequenced input: PBMCs. All receptors come from a male donor in good health and CMV-seronegative.

This sequence joins TRBV14 and TRBJ2-5, with 8 bases lining up with TRBD1. In germline, CDR1 is SGHDN, CDR2 FVKESK. The CDR3 totals 14 residues. J gave up 5 bases and V 3 bases, and 5 bases lay outside the gene matches. CDR3: CASSHLTGVETQYF. In nucleotides, the CDR3 is TGTGCCAGCAGCCACCTGACAGGGGTGGAGACCCAGTACTTC.

This clone is a singleton in its sample. The V gene is TRBV19, the J gene TRBJ2-5; 8 nucleotides line up with TRBD2. The better agreement between TRBJ2-7 and the DNA end casts doubt on the J call. The V gene's germline CDR1 is LNHDA and CDR2 SQIVND (reference sequence). CDR3 length: 14 residues. Here the CDR3 DNA reads TGTGCCAGTAGTATAAAAGCGGGGGTCTACGAGCAGTACTTC. Translation: CASSIKAGVYEQYF.

The chain couples TRBV18 to TRBJ2-2, with unresolved D. CDR1 is KGHSH, CDR2 LQKENI, per germline. This CDR3 is 15 amino acids long. The V end was cut by 6 bases, the J end by 0 bases, with 11 bases between. The chain's CDR3 is CASSPRFANTGELFF. As DNA, the CDR3 is TGTGCCAGCTCCCCCAGATTCGCGAACACCGGGGAGCTGTTTTTT.

J is TRBJ2-2 and V is TRBV5-4; a weak D match, TRBD2 (7 bases). This CDR3 spans 16 amino acids. In germline, CDR1 is SGHNT, CDR2 YYREEE (reference sequence). V was shortened by 5 bases and J by 3 bases, with 17 bases between the two germline ends. The CDR3 spells CASSNQGLADTGELFF. As DNA, the CDR3 is TGTGCCAGCAGTAATCAGGGGCTAGCGGACACCGGGGAGCTGTTTTTT.

V gene TRBV5-1 combines with J gene TRBJ2-2; tentative D call: TRBD1 (6 bases). CDR1 and CDR2 (germline): SGHRS, YFSETQ. The germline V and J ends were trimmed by 1 base and 8 bases, with 15 bases remaining between them. The CDR3 extends over 15 amino acids. In DNA, the CDR3 is TGCGCCAGCAGCTTGAACGCAGGGGCCAGTGGGGAGCTGTTTTTT. Translation: CASSLNAGASGELFF.

This sequence joins TRBV25-1 and TRBJ1-5; 8 positions match TRBD1. This CDR3 is built from 15 residues. V lost 5 bases, J lost 3 bases, and 6 bases stayed unmatched. CDR1 is MGHDK, CDR2 SYGVNS, per germline. This CDR3 is CASSPRTGINQPQHF. The CDR3 DNA reads as TGTGCCAGCAGTCCCCGGACAGGGATCAATCAGCCCCAGCATTTT.

This chain uses TRBV10-2 with TRBJ1-2; weak D call: TRBD1 (5 bases). Germline CDR1 is WSHSY and CDR2 is SAAADI. The length of the CDR3 is 13 residues. With 7 bases removed from V and 2 bases from J, the gap between germline ends came to 11 bases. CDR3 sequence (DNA): TGCGCCAGCACACGGCGGGGGAACTATGGCTACACCTTC. Its protein product is CASTRRGNYGYTF.

This chain connects TRBV19 to TRBJ2-2, with D uncertain. The CDR3 totals 16 residues. Germline V gives CDR1 LNHDA, CDR2 SQIVND (reference sequence). V was pared by 7 bases and J by 2 bases, with 17 bases between. The CDR3 is CASTQRPGTNTGELFF. CDR3 in DNA: TGTGCCAGTACCCAACGGCCAGGTACCAACACCGGGGAGCTGTTTTTT.

V is TRBV25-1 and J is TRBJ1-1; 8 bases agree with TRBD1. Trimming at V came to 5 bases and at J to 6 bases, leaving 5 bases not matched to a gene. In germline, CDR1 is MGHDK, CDR2 SYGVNS. This CDR3 region has 13 residues. Here the CDR3 reads CASSPGGASEAFF. In nucleotides, the CDR3 is TGTGCCAGCAGTCCAGGGGGCGCGTCTGAAGCTTTCTTT.